One sample yielded the 27 T cell receptor beta chains listed below, sequenced in a study of T cell repertoires in cytomegalovirus infection. Each CDR3 protein is one row after TCRdb ran MiXCR on the reads. The table records fewer than 1,000,000 distinct CDR3 sequences, 25% to 40% of them present only once. These receptors are not linked to any known antigen. The input for sequencing was cultured CD8+ T cells from PBMCs, taken from culture after CMV antigen stimulation. The receptors were gathered from a human donor in good health (CMV status not recorded). Some clones in this sample may be carry-over from other donors' samples.

In its sample, this clonotype was seen a few times. The chain is built from TRBV6-1 and TRBJ1-5; possible D gene TRBD1, 5 bases. The CDR3 has 15 amino acids. The germline V gene encodes CDR1 MNHNS and CDR2 SASEGT. V was shortened by 1 base and J by 3 bases, with 10 bases between the two germline ends. CDR3 in DNA: TGTGCCAGCAGTGAAGGGGGGAGGTACAATCAGCCCCAGCATTTT. Translation gives CASSEGGRYNQPQHF.

As DNA, the CDR3 is TGTGCCAGCAGTTTATCCAGGGGTTCAACGGGTCATTATGGCTACACCTTC. Amino acid sequence: CASSLSRGSTGHYGYTF. The gene calls are TRBV28 and TRBJ1-2, with D possibly being TRBD1 (6 bases). There are 17 residues in the CDR3. The V end was cut by 1 base, the J end by 5 bases, with 20 bases between. Germline V gene data show CDR1 as MDHEN and CDR2 as SYDVKM.

Regarding this clonotype: This could be a read error, since a much larger clone is one nucleotide away. A read error is likely, as this CDR3 ends without the conserved phenylalanine or tryptophan. This chain joins TRBV7-2 and TRBJ1-1; no clear D. CDR3 length: 14 amino acids. Looked up from germline, CDR1 is SGHTA and CDR2 is FQGNSA. V lost 1 base to trimming and J lost 4 bases, with 10 bases between them. The CDR3 spells CASSLVPGVTEAFL. The CDR3, as DNA: TGTGCCAGCAGCTTAGTGCCCGGGGTCACTGAAGCTTTCCTT.

This chain links TRBV9 with TRBJ1-5, with D perhaps matching TRBD1 (6 bases). Trimming cost V 3 bases and J 3 bases, with 13 bases left between them. The germline CDR1 and CDR2 sequences are SGDLS and YYNGEE. The CDR3 contains 15 residues. CDR3 bases: TGTGCCAGCAGCGCGACCGGGACATTCAATCAGCCCCAGCATTTT. It encodes CASSATGTFNQPQHF. The entire variable domain, with the rest obtained from reference TRBV9 and TRBJ1-5, is as follows: DSGVTQTPKHLITATGQRVTLRCSPRSGDLSVYWYQQSLDQGLQFLIQYYNGEERAKGNILERFSAQQFPDLHSELNLSSLELGDSALYFCASSATGTFNQPQHFGDGTRLSIL.

This clonotype has just a few counts. The rearrangement links TRBV6-1 to TRBJ2-5, with TRBD1 as a possible D gene (6 bases). The CDR3 length is 15 residues. V was clipped by 7 bases and J by 4 bases, with 19 bases between them. The germline CDR1 and CDR2 sequences are MNHNS and SASEGT. The chain's CDR3 is CASNLMGRGSETQYF. CDR3 bases: TGTGCCAGCAACCTTATGGGCAGGGGTTCAGAGACCCAGTACTTC.

The rearrangement uses TRBV2 and TRBJ2-1; 9 bases are shared with TRBD2. Germline V gene data show CDR1 as SNHLY and CDR2 as FYNNEI. Trimming cost V 3 bases and J 8 bases; bases outside gene matches: 5. The CDR3 is made up of 14 amino acids. Here the CDR3 DNA reads TGTGCCAGCAGTGAGCGGGGGGGAGTAGATGAGCAGTTCTTC. Its translation: CASSERGGVDEQFF.

V and J are TRBV4-1 and TRBJ2-5; 13 bases agree with TRBD2. The ends lost 4 bases at V and 2 bases at J; junction bases unmatched: 13. The CDR3 loop spans 19 amino acids. Germline values: CDR1 MGHRA, CDR2 YSYEKL. In DNA, the CDR3 is TGCGCCAGCAGCCCCTACACCGAGGGACTAGCGGGGAATCAAGAGACCCAGTACTTC. Its translation: CASSPYTEGLAGNQETQYF.

The chain joins TRBV6-2 or TRBV6-3 to TRBJ1-2, with a tentative D call TRBD1 (5 bases). Trimming left V 5 bases short and J 2 bases short, with 18 bases between. The CDR3 is 16 residues long. The germline gives CDR1 MNHEY, CDR2 SVGEGT. CDR3 DNA sequence: TGTGCCAGCAGTGATCTGGACACCTCTCAGAACTATGGCTACACCTTC. Amino acids: CASSDLDTSQNYGYTF.

The rearrangement uses TRBV25-1 and TRBJ1-6; D gene unclear. Trimming stripped 4 bases from V and 4 bases from J, with 11 bases between. The CDR3 runs 15 residues. Germline CDR1 MGHDK, CDR2 SYGVNS. The chain's CDR3 is CASSVLSKYNSPLHF. In nucleotides, the CDR3 is TGTGCCAGCAGTGTGTTGAGCAAATATAATTCACCCCTCCACTTT.

This clonotype showed up many times. J is TRBJ1-5 and V is TRBV6-1; D possibly corresponds to TRBD1 (5 bases). Per germline, CDR1 MNHNS and CDR2 SASEGT. Trimming cost V 7 bases and J 4 bases, with 11 bases left between them. This CDR3 has 13 residues. In DNA, the CDR3 is TGTGCCAGCAATCAGGGTTGGAATCAGCCCCAGCATTTT. Protein sequence: CASNQGWNQPQHF.

In the case of this clonotype: At one end the junction does not follow the germline gene, possibly because of a read error. The chain uses TRBV13 and TRBJ1-2, with D perhaps matching TRBD1 (5 bases). CDR1 is PRHDT, CDR2 FYEKMQ, per germline (reference sequence). CDR3 size: 12 residues. The DNA of the CDR3 is TGTGCCAGCAGCTTAGGGACCGGGGACTTAGACTTC. Protein: CASSLGTGDLDF.

V and J are TRBV25-1 and TRBJ2-7; D possibly matches TRBD1 or TRBD2 (7 bases each). V lost 1 base, J lost 4 bases, and 14 bases lay in between. The CDR3 loop spans 15 amino acids. CDR1 and CDR2 from the germline V gene are MGHDK and SYGVNS. As DNA, the CDR3 is TGTGCCAGCAGTGAATTATTTCAGGGGGGGTACGAGCAGTACTTC. It yields the protein CASSELFQGGYEQYF.

There are a few counts of this clonotype. The gene calls are TRBV12-3 or TRBV12-4 and TRBJ1-3; tentative D call: TRBD1 (5 bases). Trimming shortened V by 11 bases and J by 7 bases, and 15 bases separated the two germline ends. The CDR3 is made up of 12 amino acids. The CDR3 sequence is CALVGLGNTIYF. CDR3 sequence (DNA): TGTGCCCTCGTGGGGCTAGGGAACACCATATATTTT.

This clonotype came up many times. The gene calls are TRBV6-2 or TRBV6-3 and TRBJ1-1; tentative D call: TRBD1 (6 bases). The germline gives CDR1 MNHEY, CDR2 SVGEGT. Trimming stripped 5 bases from V and 0 bases from J, with 16 bases between. The CDR3 totals 16 residues. The CDR3 bases are TGTGCCAGCAGTACGGGACACCGCGCCCTGAACACTGAAGCTTTCTTT. This sequence encodes CASSTGHRALNTEAFF.

This clonotype showed up just once. This may be a read error, as it is one base from a much larger clone. The rearrangement links TRBV6-1 to TRBJ2-1, with TRBD1 identical over 12 bases. The CDR3 length is 16 residues. The germline gives CDR1 MNHNS, CDR2 SASEGT. Here the CDR3 reads CTSSDYPGTGGDEQFF. In DNA form, the CDR3 reads TGTACCAGCAGTGATTACCCCGGGACAGGGGGCGATGAGCAGTTCTTC.

This sequence joins TRBV27 and TRBJ1-1; no clear D gene. CDR1 is MNHEY, CDR2 SMNVEV, per germline (reference sequence). V gave up 5 bases and J gave up 8 bases, with 18 bases separating them. This CDR3 spans 14 amino acids. CDR3 nucleotides: TGTGCCAGCAGTCGGCAGAGTTCCCTAATGGAAGCTTTCTTT. Amino acids: CASSRQSSLMEAFF.

J is TRBJ2-5 and V is TRBV12-3 or TRBV12-4, with unresolved D. Trimming took off 2 bases at V and 5 bases at J, with 12 bases between the two ends. The CDR3 runs to 14 residues. As DNA, the CDR3 is TGTGCCAGCAGTTTACTACCCGGGTTGGAGACCCAGTACTTC. Translated, it gives CASSLLPGLETQYF.

This clonotype was counted a few times. The V and J genes are TRBV28 and TRBJ1-1; D possibly corresponds to TRBD1 (5 bases). V was cut by 8 bases and J by 0 bases, with 10 bases left in between. Germline V gene sequence: CDR1 MDHEN, CDR2 SYDVKM. The CDR3 has 13 amino acids. The CDR3 DNA sequence: TGTGCCAGCTATCAGGGAATGAACACTGAAGCTTTCTTT. Its protein product is CASYQGMNTEAFF.

This clonotype was seen repeatedly, ten times or more. The chain links TRBV12-3 or TRBV12-4 to TRBJ2-3; 10 positions agree with TRBD2. The V segment lost 1 base and the J segment 6 bases; nucleotides outside the gene matches: 4. The CDR3 length is 15 residues. As DNA, the CDR3 is TGTGCCAGCAGTTTAGTAGCGGGGGGCGGGGATACGCAGTATTTT. It yields the protein CASSLVAGGGDTQYF.

The CDR3 bases are TGTGCCAGCAGTTTGGGGGTAGCGAGGCAGCCCCAGCATTTT. This encodes CASSLGVARQPQHF. V usage is TRBV27 and J usage is TRBJ1-5; D is perhaps TRBD1 (5 bases). Germline-derived CDR1 and CDR2 are MNHEY and SMNVEV (reference sequence). The CDR3 contains 14 residues. V was trimmed by 3 bases and J by 7 bases, leaving 13 bases between them.

This rearrangement joins TRBV7-3 to TRBJ2-1, with 9 positions matching TRBD2. V shed 5 bases and J 5 bases; nucleotides not matched to a gene: 16. Germline V lookup: CDR1 SGHTA, CDR2 FQGTGA. The CDR3 extends over 18 amino acids. CDR3 coding DNA: TGTGCCAGCAGCCAACGGGCAGAGCGGGGGGAAGCGGACAATGAGCAGTTCTTC. Amino acids: CASSQRAERGEADNEQFF.

V and J are TRBV15 and TRBJ2-1, with unresolved D. The germline V and J ends were trimmed by 8 bases and 0 bases, with 11 bases remaining between them. The CDR3 runs 14 residues. CDR1 LNHNV and CDR2 YYDKDF come from the germline V gene (reference sequence). This chain's CDR3 is CATANFSSYNEQFF. The DNA for the CDR3 is TGTGCCACCGCGAATTTCAGCTCCTACAATGAGCAGTTCTTC.

The chain links TRBV15 to TRBJ1-3; 7 bases are a match to TRBD1. Per germline, CDR1 LNHNV and CDR2 YYDKDF (reference sequence). The CDR3 extends over 16 amino acids. The junction had 7 bases not matched to a gene; V was cut back by 1 base and J by 4 bases. CDR3 residues: CATSRVDRVEGNTIYF. The DNA for the CDR3 is TGTGCCACCAGCAGAGTAGACAGGGTCGAAGGAAACACCATATATTTT. Based on the CDR3 plus reference TRBV15 and TRBJ1-3, the full variable domain is DAMVIQNPRYQVTQFGKPVTLSCSQTLNHNVMYWYQQKSSQAPKLLFHYYDKDFNNEADTPDNFQSRRPNTSFCFLDIRSPGLGDTAMYLCATSRVDRVEGNTIYFGEGSWLTVV.

This clonotype has a count of ten or more. An end of the junction differs from the germline gene, which may be a read error. This chain connects TRBV7-6 to TRBJ1-1; 7 bases line up with TRBD1. The CDR3 is 14 residues long. Germline CDR1 SGHVS, CDR2 FNYEAQ. The DNA of the CDR3 is TGCGCCAGCAGCCAAACAGGGGAAGACACTGAAGCTTTCTTT. It specifies CASSQTGEDTEAFF.

With regard to this clonotype: A read error may account for a junction end that differs from germline. The chain links TRBV27 to TRBJ2-3, with D unclear. Germline values: CDR1 MNHEY, CDR2 SMNVEV (reference sequence). The CDR3 is 12 residues long. The CDR3 DNA reads as TGTGCCAACAGTGCGTTCACAGATACGCAGTATTTT. It yields the protein CANSAFTDTQYF.

This clonotype was detected a few times. CDR3 nucleotides: TGTGCCAGCAGCCCTAGCGGACAGGGGGGGGATGAAGCTTTCTTT. It yields the protein CASSPSGQGGDEAFF. The chain recombines TRBV7-9 with TRBJ1-1; 10 bases are shared with TRBD1. J was trimmed by 7 bases and V by 5 bases; bases with no gene match: 10. CDR3 length: 15 residues. CDR1 is SEHNR, CDR2 FQNEAQ, per germline (reference sequence).

V and J are TRBV10-3 and TRBJ2-7; D possibly corresponds to TRBD1 (7 bases). V lost 8 bases and J lost 6, with 17 bases in between. There are 13 residues in the CDR3. Looked up from germline, CDR1 is ENHRY and CDR2 is SYGVKD. The CDR3 loop is CAILGGGSGEQYF. CDR3 DNA sequence: TGTGCCATCTTAGGAGGGGGCTCAGGCGAGCAGTACTTC.